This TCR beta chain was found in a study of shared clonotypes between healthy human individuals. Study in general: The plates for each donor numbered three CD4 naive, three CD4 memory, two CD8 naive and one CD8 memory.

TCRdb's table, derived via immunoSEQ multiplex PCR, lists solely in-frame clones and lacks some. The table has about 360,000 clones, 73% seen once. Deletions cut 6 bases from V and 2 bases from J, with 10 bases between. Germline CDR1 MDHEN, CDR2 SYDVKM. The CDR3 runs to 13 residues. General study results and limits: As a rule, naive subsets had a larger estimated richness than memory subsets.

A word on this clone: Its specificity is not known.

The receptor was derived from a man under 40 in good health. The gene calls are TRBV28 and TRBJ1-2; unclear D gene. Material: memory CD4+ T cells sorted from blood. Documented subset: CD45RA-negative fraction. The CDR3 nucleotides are TGTGCCAGCAGGGCGCGGAACAACTATGGCTACACCTTC. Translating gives CASRARNNYGYTF.